This TCR beta chain emerged from a study of lymphopenia after photon versus proton radiotherapy. Concerning this clone: Its antigen is as yet unknown.

V was clipped by 5 bases and J by 3 bases, with 11 bases between them. The V gene's germline CDR1 is SGHRS and CDR2 YFSETQ. CDR3 length equals 13 residues. Profiling relied on immunoSEQ multiplex PCR, and the TCRdb table lists in-frame clones only, not all of them. The sample yields 10,000 to 15,000 clones, about 88% seen once. Study-level points and caveats: Relative stability marked proton patients; photon patients lost diversity and naive cells. After the lymphocyte nadir, photon-treated repertoires showed oligoclonal expansion, especially of CD8+ Temra cells. Better survival with proton therapy was suggested as possible, not demonstrated. Post-nadir TCR diversity decline inversely tracked overall survival among those who died.

The source was peripheral blood, collected from a patient treated with photon-based radiotherapy. The chain uses TRBV5-1 and TRBJ1-1; D call uncertain. This TCR derives from a man aged 60 to 75 with pancreatic cancer. This chain's CDR3 is CASRGLTYTEAFF. CDR3 DNA: TGCGCCAGCAGGGGTCTTACCTACACTGAAGCTTTCTTT.